These 30 T cell receptor beta chains came from one sample sequenced in a study of shared clonotypes between healthy human individuals. Clones were read by immunoSEQ multiplex PCR, and TCRdb kept only the in-frame ones, dropping some. The table lists some 2.1 million clones, roughly 95% of them singletons. Sequenced input: naive CD4+ T cells sorted from blood. Indicated subset: CD45RA+ positively selected. The receptors here all came from a man aged 18 to 35 in good health.

The chain couples TRBV15 to TRBJ1-2, with 7 bases aligning to TRBD1. Germline V gene data show CDR1 as LNHNV and CDR2 as YYDKDF (reference sequence). CDR3 size: 15 residues. The V and J ends lost 0 bases and 4 bases, in that order; junction bases with no gene match: 5. The CDR3 bases are TGTGCCACCAGCAGAGATAAAGGGGGCGGCTATGGCTACACCTTC. This translates into CATSRDKGGGYGYTF.

This clone was picked up one time. V and J are TRBV18 and TRBJ2-7; 7 positions agree with TRBD2. The V and J ends lost 2 bases and 8 bases, in that order; junction bases with no gene match: 9. There are 14 residues in the CDR3. Germline V gives CDR1 KGHSH, CDR2 LQKENI. The CDR3 spells CASSPGREEAKQYF. CDR3 nucleotides: TGTGCCAGCTCACCAGGGAGGGAGGAAGCCAAGCAGTACTTC.

The chain couples TRBV11-3 to TRBJ2-2; TRBD2 matches 9 bases. Looked up from germline, CDR1 is SGHNT and CDR2 is YENEEA. The ends lost 5 bases at V and 1 base at J; junction bases unmatched: 5. The CDR3 covers 16 residues. The CDR3 DNA follows: TGTGCCAGCAGCGGGGGACTAGCCGGGAACACCGGGGAGCTGTTTTTT. Protein product: CASSGGLAGNTGELFF.

The V call is TRBV2, the J call TRBJ2-5; 10 bases agree with TRBD2. This CDR3 spans 14 amino acids. V lost 11 bases and J lost 4; bases outside the gene matches: 10. Germline CDR1 SNHLY, CDR2 FYNNEI. CDR3 in amino acids: CALRSGRAGETQYF. CDR3 bases: TGTGCCCTCAGGAGCGGGAGGGCCGGAGAGACCCAGTACTTC. The full variable domain, completed using reference TRBV2 and TRBJ2-5, is EPEVTQTPSHQVTQMGQEVILRCVPISNHLYFYWYRQILGQKVEFLVSFYNNEISEKSEIFDDQFSVERPDGSNFTLKIRSTKLEDSAMYFCALRSGRAGETQYFGPGTRLLVL.

CDR3 in amino acids: CASRDGVSLSQQYF. DNA for the CDR3: TGTGCCAGCAGAGATGGGGTGTCTCTTTCTCAGCAGTACTTC. The chain joins TRBV14 to TRBJ2-7; no clear D. The germline V and J ends were trimmed by 6 bases and 8 bases, with 20 bases remaining between them. The CDR3 contains 14 residues. Germline loops: CDR1 SGHDN, CDR2 FVKESK.

The chain uses TRBV7-9 and TRBJ2-7, with TRBD2 as a possible D gene (5 bases). The CDR3 is 15 residues long. CDR1 is SEHNR, CDR2 FQNEAQ, per germline (reference sequence). Between the trimmed V and J ends, which lost 1 base and 3 bases, there was a span of 13 bases. CDR3 residues: CASSLVSGKGYEQYF. CDR3 nucleotides: TGTGCCAGCAGCTTAGTCTCCGGGAAAGGCTACGAGCAGTACTTC.

On this clone itself: Other nucleotide sequences from this sample produce the same CDR3. The chain joins TRBV18 to TRBJ1-3; D possibly corresponds to TRBD1 (5 bases). V was shortened by 6 bases and J by 4 bases, with 13 bases between the two germline ends. Germline V gene data show CDR1 as KGHSH and CDR2 as LQKENI. The CDR3 totals 14 residues. CDR3 protein: CASSPQGSGNTIYF. Written as DNA, the CDR3 is TGTGCCAGCTCGCCTCAGGGTTCCGGAAACACCATATATTTT.

The table lists this clone with a count of one. The chain couples TRBV7-9 to TRBJ2-5, with TRBD1 as a possible D gene (5 bases). The germline CDR1 and CDR2 sequences are SEHNR and FQNEAQ (reference sequence). The CDR3 is 15 amino acids. V was clipped by 0 bases and J by 5 bases, with 13 bases between them. CDR3 region: CASSLAVGAEETQYF. CDR3 bases: TGTGCCAGCAGCTTAGCGGTAGGGGCGGAGGAGACCCAGTACTTC.

This sequence joins TRBV5-1 and TRBJ2-1; a possible D gene is TRBD2 (6 bases). Germline V CDR1 and CDR2: SGHRS, YFSETQ. The CDR3 has 15 amino acids. Deletions cut 5 bases from V and 0 bases from J, with 12 bases between. The chain's CDR3 is CASRGSGNSYNEQFF. DNA of the CDR3: TGCGCCAGCAGGGGTAGCGGAAACTCCTACAATGAGCAGTTCTTC.

J is TRBJ2-5 and V is TRBV6-5, with 8 bases fitting TRBD2. Looked up from germline, CDR1 is MNHEY and CDR2 is SVGAGI. Trimming at V came to 2 bases and at J to 4 bases, leaving 6 bases not matched to a gene. This CDR3 has 15 residues. CDR3 in DNA: TGTGCCAGCAGTTACACCGGGACTAGAGGAGAGACCCAGTACTTC. As protein: CASSYTGTRGETQYF.

The DNA for the CDR3 is TGTGCCAGCAGTTACCAGGGCAGGGTGACCGGGGAGCTGTTTTTT. Protein product: CASSYQGRVTGELFF. The V gene is TRBV6-5, the J gene TRBJ2-2, with a weak D call TRBD1 (5 bases). There are 15 residues in the CDR3. V shed 2 bases and J shed 5 bases, with 12 bases lying between them. Germline V gene sequence: CDR1 MNHEY, CDR2 SVGAGI.

The genes are TRBV6-1 and TRBJ1-1; weak D call: TRBD1 (6 bases). Between the trimmed V and J ends, which lost 7 bases and 11 bases, there was a span of 14 bases. This CDR3 is built from 11 residues. Looked up from germline, CDR1 is MNHNS and CDR2 is SASEGT. CDR3 DNA: TGTGCCAGCACGAACGACAGGAACGCTTTCTTT. This translates into CASTNDRNAFF.

CDR3 in DNA: TGCAGCGTTGATACAGGGGGGAATTCACCCCTCCACTTT. Translation: CSVDTGGNSPLHF. The V call is TRBV29-1, the J call TRBJ1-6, with TRBD1 matching 8 bases. Germline V CDR1 and CDR2: SQVTM, ANQGSEA. The J segment lost 7 bases and the V segment lost 3 bases, leaving 2 bases of the junction unmatched. The CDR3 sequence is 13 residues long.

This rearrangement joins TRBV11-2 to TRBJ1-1; tentative D call: TRBD1 (6 bases). CDR1 SGHAT and CDR2 FQNNGV come from the germline V gene. The CDR3 is 15 residues long. Trimming cost V 3 bases and J 0 bases, with 11 bases left between them. CDR3 DNA: TGTGCCAGCAGCTTCTCCGGGACACTGAACACTGAAGCTTTCTTT. Its translation is CASSFSGTLNTEAFF.

The table lists this clone with a count of one. The rearrangement links TRBV7-9 to TRBJ1-1; D gene uncertain. Trimming took off 1 base at V and 4 bases at J, with 10 bases between the two ends. This CDR3 spans 14 amino acids. Germline assignment: CDR1 SEHNR and CDR2 FQNEAQ (reference sequence). The CDR3 DNA is TGTGCCAGCAGCTTAGTGGGCAGTTCCACTGAAGCTTTCTTT. Protein sequence: CASSLVGSSTEAFF.

The chain combines TRBV30 with TRBJ2-5; 11 bases are shared with TRBD2. The trim removed 5 bases at V and 5 bases at J, leaving 7 bases unmatched. The germline V gene encodes CDR1 GTSNPN and CDR2 SVGIG (reference sequence). This CDR3 contains 14 residues. CDR3 nucleotides: TGTGCCTGGCAAAAACTAGCGGGGGTTGAGACCCAGTACTTC. Amino acid sequence: CAWQKLAGVETQYF.

The gene calls are TRBV29-1 and TRBJ2-1, with 8 bases aligning to TRBD1. Unmatched junction bases numbered 8, after V lost 8 bases and J lost 5 bases. The CDR3 extends over 13 amino acids. Germline CDR1 SQVTM, CDR2 ANQGSEA. The CDR3 here is CSSWTGLNNEQFF. CDR3 nucleotides: TGCAGCTCCTGGACAGGGCTGAACAATGAGCAGTTCTTC.

In this sample, this clone turned up once. The rearrangement joins TRBV27 to TRBJ1-6, with D uncertain. The V end was cut by 6 bases, the J end by 5 bases, with 14 bases between. CDR3 length: 15 residues. The germline gives CDR1 MNHEY, CDR2 SMNVEV (reference sequence). For the CDR3, the DNA is TGTGCCAGCAGCCTGTCGATGTTCAATAATTCACCCCTCCACTTT. It codes for CASSLSMFNNSPLHF.

V gene TRBV30 combines with J gene TRBJ2-2, with a weak D call TRBD1 (5 bases). Germline lookup yields CDR1 GTSNPN and CDR2 SVGIG (reference sequence). The length of the CDR3 is 16 residues. Trimming removed 4 bases from V and 0 bases from J, with 15 bases in between. The CDR3 sequence: CAWKLGRTSNTGELFF. DNA for the CDR3: TGTGCCTGGAAACTGGGGCGCACTTCGAACACCGGGGAGCTGTTTTTT.

This clone was found once. The chain couples TRBV18 to TRBJ1-2, with 7 positions matching TRBD1. V dropped 5 bases and J dropped 2; count of bases not matched to a gene: 8. The CDR3 loop spans 15 amino acids. Germline assignment: CDR1 KGHSH and CDR2 LQKENI. The CDR3 DNA is TGTGCCAGCTCAGCATCTCAGGGACAGAACTATGGCTACACCTTC. Protein product: CASSASQGQNYGYTF.

The count of this clone is one. The chain employs TRBV7-2 and TRBJ1-2; 9 bases are a match to TRBD1. CDR3 size: 15 residues. V was pared by 2 bases and J by 5 bases, with 6 bases of the junction left unmatched. From germline, CDR1 is SGHTA and CDR2 FQGNSA. The CDR3 sequence: CASSLIPGQGYGYTF. The CDR3 nucleotides are TGTGCCAGCAGCTTAATTCCGGGACAGGGATATGGCTACACCTTC.

Comments on this clone: This same CDR3 is encoded by further DNA sequences in the sample. This chain links TRBV29-1 with TRBJ2-1; D is ambiguous. The CDR3 has 13 amino acids. Trimming took 5 bases from V and 0 from J, leaving 8 bases between them. Germline CDR1 is SQVTM and CDR2 is ANQGSEA. CDR3 region: CSVRWSSYNEQFF. CDR3 DNA: TGCAGCGTTAGGTGGAGCTCCTACAATGAGCAGTTCTTC.

The J gene is TRBJ1-6, the V gene TRBV5-5; D unclear. V lost 0 bases, J lost 7 bases, and 5 bases lay in between. CDR1 and CDR2 from the germline V gene are SGHKS and YYEKEE (reference sequence). This CDR3 is built from 13 residues. DNA of the CDR3: TGTGCCAGCAGCTTGGGGACCAATTCACCCCTCCACTTT. It translates to CASSLGTNSPLHF.

This clone came up once. The sample carries other DNA sequences with the same CDR3. V and J are TRBV14 and TRBJ2-5, with TRBD2 matching over 15 bases. The CDR3 covers 15 residues. Germline V gives CDR1 SGHDN, CDR2 FVKESK. The ends lost 4 bases at V and 3 bases at J; junction bases unmatched: 0. The CDR3 loop reads CASSRTSGREETQYF. In DNA, the CDR3 is TGTGCCAGCAGCCGGACTAGCGGGAGGGAAGAGACCCAGTACTTC.

The chain uses TRBV28 and TRBJ1-6, with TRBD1 identical over 7 bases. There are 18 residues in the CDR3. The germline V gene has CDR1 MDHEN and CDR2 SYDVKM. V shed 2 bases, J shed 0 bases, and the junction held 7 bases outside the gene matches. This CDR3 is CASSLTTGAGSYNSPLHF. The CDR3 DNA is TGTGCCAGCAGTTTAACTACAGGGGCAGGCTCCTATAATTCACCCCTCCACTTT.

The V and J genes are TRBV5-4 and TRBJ2-2, with D perhaps matching TRBD1 or TRBD2 (5 bases each). The germline V and J ends were trimmed by 0 bases and 6 bases, with 12 bases remaining between them. This CDR3 has 15 residues. Germline CDR1 is SGHNT and CDR2 is YYREEE (reference sequence). CDR3 sequence: CASSLAGSGPGELFF. The DNA for the CDR3 is TGTGCCAGCAGCTTGGCGGGGTCAGGGCCCGGGGAGCTGTTTTTT.

The rearrangement links TRBV6-5 to TRBJ1-2; D might be TRBD1 (6 bases). The CDR3 covers 14 residues. In germline, CDR1 is MNHEY, CDR2 SVGAGI. V was shortened by 6 bases and J by 3 bases, with 14 bases between the two germline ends. The CDR3 DNA reads as TGTGCCAGCAGGAGAACGGACAGTCACTATGGCTACACCTTC. Encoded protein: CASRRTDSHYGYTF.

The rearrangement uses TRBV28 and TRBJ1-6; the D gene is possibly TRBD1 (5 bases). The CDR3 has 15 amino acids. Between the trimmed V and J ends, which lost 3 bases and 13 bases, there was a span of 19 bases. Germline CDR1 reads MDHEN; CDR2 reads SYDVKM. CDR3 bases: TGTGCCAGCAGTTTGGGCAGGGTTGGTCGAAAGCCCCTCCACTTT. Its translation is CASSLGRVGRKPLHF.

This clone was seen only once. V usage is TRBV18 and J usage is TRBJ1-5; D possibly corresponds to TRBD1 (5 bases). The V end lost 0 bases, the J end lost 4 bases, and 13 bases lay between the germline ends. Germline-derived CDR1 and CDR2 are KGHSH and LQKENI. This CDR3 comprises 16 residues. Here the CDR3 DNA reads TGTGCCAGCTCACCACCGGGGCGGGCTAGTAATCAGCCCCAGCATTTT. The encoded protein is CASSPPGRASNQPQHF.

Note on this clone: The same CDR3 is also encoded by other DNA sequences in this sample. This chain links TRBV7-2 with TRBJ2-2; D gene ambiguous. Germline V CDR1 and CDR2: SGHTA, FQGNSA. V was shortened by 0 bases and J by 1 base, with 3 bases between the two germline ends. The CDR3 has 14 amino acids. The CDR3 loop reads CASSLAQNTGELFF. The CDR3 DNA reads TGTGCCAGCAGCTTAGCACAGAACACCGGGGAGCTGTTTTTT.